This T cell receptor (beta chain) was retrieved from a study of blood T cells in healthy people across ages. Study results and caveats: It was found that TCR beta diversity correlated strongly with the percentage of naive T cells. Roughly linear declines in TCR beta diversity per million T cells occurred with age.

This CDR3 comprises 14 residues. Germline CDR1 SQVTM, CDR2 ANQGSEA. The V end was cut by 7 bases, the J end by 3 bases, with 18 bases between. On this clonotype itself: Its antigen is not identified.

Sample-barcoded 5' priming and a J-beta primer mix drove a second PCR of roughly 6 to 12 cycles. The template-switch adaptor was a 5' adaptor with 12 random nucleotides. It tagged each cDNA molecule. TCRdb reprocessed the 5' RACE reads via MiXCR and lists one record per CDR3 protein. This sample has 1.5 million to 1.8 million distinct CDR3 sequences; about 42% occur once, and the top ten carry about 3.8%. This TCR came from a young woman in good health. The sample consisted of blood. The rearrangement links TRBV29-1 to TRBJ1-1; possible D gene TRBD1, 5 bases. The CDR3 protein is CSAPRGVGDTEAFF. The CDR3 DNA sequence: TGCAGCGCCCCCCGGGGGGTAGGGGACACTGAAGCTTTCTTT.